The 4 T cell receptor beta chains given below trace back to one sample, sequenced in a study of Ad26.COV2.S vaccination and SARS-CoV-2 variants. The table came from immunoSEQ multiplex PCR; TCRdb's copy has only in-frame clones and leaves some out. The data contain 300,000 to 350,000 clones, about nine tenths of them singletons. Treatment here: around 19 received Ad26.COV2.S at low or high dose, single or two shots; several received placebo; per-sample allocation not given. Sampling was performed 63 days after the first vaccine or placebo injection. The sample consisted of peripheral blood, taken in a trial of Ad26.COV2.S vaccine versus placebo. Source of these receptors: a person aged 18-60 years who received the Ad26.COV2.S COVID-19 vaccine or a placebo.

The gene calls are TRBV27 and TRBJ2-3; D possibly matches TRBD1 or TRBD2 (5 bases each). Germline V gene sequence: CDR1 MNHEY, CDR2 SMNVEV (reference sequence). There are 15 residues in the CDR3. V gave up 7 bases and J gave up 0 bases, with 14 bases separating them. CDR3 region: CASTTIGASTDTQYF. CDR3 coding DNA: TGTGCCAGCACTACTATCGGGGCCAGCACAGATACGCAGTATTTT.

V usage is TRBV6-5 and J usage is TRBJ1-3; no definite D call. V lost 8 bases and J 0 bases, leaving 8 bases between the germline ends. The CDR3 covers 13 residues. The germline V gene has CDR1 MNHEY and CDR2 SVGAGI. Here the CDR3 reads CASSEYSGNTIYF. The CDR3 region has the DNA TGTGCCAGCTCGGAGTACTCTGGAAACACCATATATTTT.

This clone was observed once. The V and J genes are TRBV7-2 and TRBJ1-3, with D unclear. The CDR3 has 17 residues. The V and J ends lost 2 bases and 0 bases respectively, with 14 bases between them. The V gene's germline CDR1 is SGHTA and CDR2 FQGNSA. CDR3 loop: CASSLLTTLISGNTIYF. In nucleotides, the CDR3 is TGTGCCAGCAGCTTACTCACAACCCTGATCTCTGGAAACACCATATATTTT. The full variable domain, completed using reference TRBV7-2 and TRBJ1-3, is GAGVSQSPSNKVTEKGKDVELRCDPISGHTALYWYRQSLGQGLEFLIYFQGNSAPDKSGLPSDRFSAERTGGSVSTLTIQRTQQEDSAVYLCASSLLTTLISGNTIYFGEGSWLTVV.

This chain links TRBV10-3 with TRBJ1-2; D not certain. The V end was cut by 3 bases, the J end by 0 bases, with 5 bases between. The CDR3 is made up of 13 amino acids. Germline CDR1 is ENHRY and CDR2 is SYGVKD. CDR3 in amino acids: CAISDDTNYGYTF. CDR3 sequence (DNA): TGTGCCATCAGTGACGACACTAACTATGGCTACACCTTC.